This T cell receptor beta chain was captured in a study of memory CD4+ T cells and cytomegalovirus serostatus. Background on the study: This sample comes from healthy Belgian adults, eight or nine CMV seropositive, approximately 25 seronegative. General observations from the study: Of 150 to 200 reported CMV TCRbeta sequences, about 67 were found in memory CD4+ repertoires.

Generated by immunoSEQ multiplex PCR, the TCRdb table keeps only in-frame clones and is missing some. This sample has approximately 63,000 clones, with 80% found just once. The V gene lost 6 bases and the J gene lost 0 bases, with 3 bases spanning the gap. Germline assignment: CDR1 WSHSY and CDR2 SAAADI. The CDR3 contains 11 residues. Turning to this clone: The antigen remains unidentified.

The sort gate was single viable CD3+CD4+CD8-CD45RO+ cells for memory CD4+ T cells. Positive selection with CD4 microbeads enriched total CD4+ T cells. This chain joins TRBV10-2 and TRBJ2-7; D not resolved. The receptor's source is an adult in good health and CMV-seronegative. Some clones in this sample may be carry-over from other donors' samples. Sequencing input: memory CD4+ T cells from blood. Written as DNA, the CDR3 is TGCGCCAGCAGAAACTCCTACGAGCAGTACTTC. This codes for CASRNSYEQYF.